The T cell receptor (beta chain) under discussion was sequenced for a study of human T cells and chemical hapten exposure. Study as a whole: Sensitization employed 2% DPC on roughly 2 cm by roughly 2 cm of upper inner arm skin. Alopecia areata, totalis or universalis was found in mostly female patients.

Noted time point: patch test 1, 2 weeks after DPC sensitization. Treatment: therapeutic diphenylcyclopropenone sensitization with weekly scalp DPC. Unfractionated whole blood was the source of the extracted total RNA. TCRdb itself ran the RACE reads through MiXCR, one entry per CDR3 protein. The table includes 50,000 or so distinct CDR3 sequences, 9.3% detected once. CDR1 is DFQATT, CDR2 SNEGSKA, per germline (reference sequence). The CDR3 spans 9 residues. The V end was cut by 5 bases, the J end by 8 bases, with 6 bases between. This TCR came from a woman aged 45 to 65 with alopecia areata. Some clones in this sample may be carry-over from other donors' samples. This chain links TRBV20-1 with TRBJ1-1; TRBD1 might be the D (5 bases). The sequencing here drew on whole blood, taken in connection with sensitization to the hapten diphenylcyclopropenone (DPC). The CDR3 loop is CSAGDEAFF. CDR3 in DNA: TGCAGTGCTGGGGACGAAGCTTTCTTT.